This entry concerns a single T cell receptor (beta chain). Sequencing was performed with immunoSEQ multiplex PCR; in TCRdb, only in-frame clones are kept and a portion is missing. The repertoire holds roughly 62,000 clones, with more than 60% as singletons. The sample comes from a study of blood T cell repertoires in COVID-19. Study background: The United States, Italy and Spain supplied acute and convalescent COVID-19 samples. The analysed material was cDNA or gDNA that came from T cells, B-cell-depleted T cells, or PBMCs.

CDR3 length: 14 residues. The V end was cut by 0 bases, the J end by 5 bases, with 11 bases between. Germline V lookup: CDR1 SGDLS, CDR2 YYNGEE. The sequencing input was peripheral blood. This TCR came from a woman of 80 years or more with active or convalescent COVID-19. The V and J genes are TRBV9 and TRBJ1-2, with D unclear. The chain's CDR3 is CASSVVIPRYGYTF. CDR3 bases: TGTGCCAGCAGCGTAGTAATCCCTAGGTATGGCTACACCTTC.